This entry features one TCR beta chain sequence. Its antigen is still unknown. Nothing much larger sits one base from this clone, and base qualities are not available. These data are taken from a study of OX40 agonist ivuxolimab in advanced cancers. In the study overall: Ivuxolimab was a fully human IgG2 agonistic monoclonal antibody targeting the costimulatory receptor OX40 (CD134). Intravenous ivuxolimab was administered to patients every 2 weeks at six dose levels: 0.01, 0.1, 0.3, 1.5, 3 and 10 mg/kg. Of the roughly 52 dose-escalation patients, hepatocellular carcinoma was present in roughly 19, melanoma in roughly 15, renal cell carcinoma in 9 and head and neck cancer in 9. A male proportion of almost 85% and a mean age of 60 years, ranging from 23 to 79, were recorded for the dose-escalation cohort. Patients were allowed to have had prior anti-PD-1, anti-PD-L1 or anti-CTLA-4 therapy, and around two fifths of the dose-escalation patients had been treated with checkpoint inhibitors. Partial responses were achieved by three dose-escalation patients, of whom one had hepatocellular carcinoma and two had cutaneous melanoma. Peripheral TCRbeta sequencing aimed to test whether ivuxolimab altered TCR sequence diversity and caused clonal T-cell expansion. The paper covers the monotherapy dose-escalation part of the phase I ivuxolimab trial, which included N = 52 patients.

Genomic DNA was isolated from the sorted cells so that the TCRbeta CDR3 region could be sequenced. The immunoSEQ Assay was used to sequence the TCRbeta CDR3 regions. The table comes from immuneACCESS by way of TCRdb, which keeps in-frame sequences with V and J called. Part of the clones is missing from these tables; in studies checked, under half for an unresolved V gene and the rest for unknown reasons. A total of 43,000 or so clones appear in this sample, about nine tenths of them only once. The ten largest account for 0.85% to 1.1% of the sample. Patients with autoimmune disease history or receiving systemic immunosuppression were excluded from the trial. In every dose cohort, peripheral blood was drawn for TCR sequencing at baseline, cycle 4 day 1, and cycle 7 day 1. Samples came from an open-label, multicenter, first-in-human phase I dose-escalation trial of ivuxolimab. The trial enrolled adults with locally advanced or metastatic head and neck squamous cell, hepatocellular, melanoma or renal cell carcinoma. Before TCR sequencing, CD4+ T cells and CD8+ T cells from peripheral blood were sorted into separate populations.

General study outcomes and caveats: Antigen specificity was not determined for the clonally expanded peripheral T cells. In the 0.1-3.0 mg/kg groups, partial responders were among the patients with the lowest normalized peripheral clonal expansion, particularly in CD8+ T cells. After ivuxolimab, expanded clones were on average more numerous among CD8+ T cells than among CD4+ T cells. Clonal expansion of both CD4+ and CD8+ blood T cells was observed from baseline to week 6 at doses 0.1 to 3.0 mg/kg. Low levels of normalized T-cell clonal expansion were also seen in some nonresponding patients.

This clonotype was obtained from an adult with an advanced solid tumor such as melanoma, head and neck, liver or kidney cancer. This specimen was CD4+ or CD8+ T cells sorted from blood, taken in a trial of the OX40 agonist ivuxolimab.

The CDR3 in this case is CASSLGVTSRRTGTDTQYF. The DNA sequence is TGTGCCAGCAGCTTAGGCGTGACTAGCCGAAGGACGGGCACAGATACGCAGTATTTT. The chain uses TRBV7-8 and TRBJ2-3, with 7 bases aligning to TRBD2. At the junction V is shortened by 1 base and J by 1 base; bases outside the gene matches: 14. The CDR3 runs 19 amino acids, cysteine and phenylalanine included. Only CDR3 DNA remains: 57 bases, in frame from the first base. CDR1 and CDR2 are drawn from the germline V gene: SGHVS, FQNEAQ.